This paragraph covers one T cell receptor (beta chain) sequence. This sample stems from a study of blood T cell repertoires in COVID-19. This table comes from immunoSEQ multiplex PCR, and its TCRdb copy is limited to in-frame clones, with some not included. The data hold some 110,000 clones, with about 90% observed a single time. The CDR3 has 13 residues. V lost 8 bases and J 3 bases, leaving 13 bases between the germline ends. This rearrangement joins TRBV12-3 or TRBV12-4 to TRBJ2-5, with D possibly being TRBD1 (5 bases). The sequence derives from a human donor in a cohort sampled during active COVID-19. The sequenced material came from peripheral blood. The CDR3 is CASLGGAEETQYF. The CDR3 DNA reads TGTGCCAGCCTGGGTGGGGCGGAAGAGACCCAGTACTTC.